The 2 T cell receptor beta chains given below trace back to one sample, sequenced in a study of response to subunit inactivated influenza vaccine. TCRdb redid the calling of the RT-PCR reads with MiXCR, one entry per CDR3 protein. The profile shows roughly 500,000 distinct CDR3 sequences, approximately 22% of them singletons. This sample was shared with a second study, whose subject was T cells expressing NK-cell markers. That source reports: cDNA encoding TCR beta was synthesized via 5'RACE template switching incorporating UMIs.

The starting material was CD4+ T cells sorted from PBMCs, obtained approximately 13 days after vaccination. The receptors come from a man in his forties or fifties who received an inactivated influenza vaccine.

This clonotype was seen a handful of times. The rearrangement joins TRBV7-8 to TRBJ2-7, with D tentatively TRBD2 (7 bases). Germline assignment: CDR1 SGHVS and CDR2 FQNEAQ. V lost 5 bases and J lost 4, with 18 bases in between. This CDR3 has 15 residues. In nucleotides, the CDR3 is TGTGCCAGCAGCCCCCTTGGGGGAGGGGGGTACGAGCAGTACTTC. It specifies CASSPLGGGGYEQYF. Full variable domain (remainder filled in from reference TRBV7-8 and TRBJ2-7): GAGVSQSPRYKVAKRGQDVALRCDPISGHVSLFWYQQALGQGPEFLTYFQNEAQLDKSGLPSDRFFAERPEGSVSTLKIQRTQQEDSAVYLCASSPLGGGGYEQYFGPGTRLTVT.

The chain uses TRBV29-1 and TRBJ2-5; 7 nucleotides line up with TRBD1. CDR1 and CDR2 from the germline V gene are SQVTM and ANQGSEA. This CDR3 comprises 14 residues. With V trimmed by 4 bases and J by 5 bases, 10 bases remained unmatched. CDR3 DNA sequence: TGCAGCGTTGTGTTAGGGGGCTCGGGGGAGACCCAGTACTTC. This codes for CSVVLGGSGETQYF.